This record covers a single T cell receptor (beta chain). It was with a sample-barcoded 5' primer and a J-beta primer mix that a second PCR of about 6 to 12 cycles was run. From the 5' RACE reads, TCRdb called clonotypes with MiXCR, one entry per CDR3 protein. This table holds about 1.1 million distinct CDR3 sequences, around two fifths found once. The CDR3 is 16 residues long. The germline CDR1 and CDR2 sequences are SGHNT and YENEEA. V was clipped by 2 bases and J by 5 bases, with 18 bases between them. This record comes from a study of blood T cells in healthy people across ages. Study overall: Every two T cells gave about one barcoded beta molecule via template switching.

Each donor's blood draw was roughly 9.8 milliliters of peripheral blood. The sequenced sample consisted of blood. The source of this sequence is a young man in good health. The chain links TRBV11-3 to TRBJ2-5; D gene unclear. CDR3 DNA: TGTGCCAGCAGCTTAAGGGCCGGCGGACCGGAGGAGACCCAGTACTTC. This sequence encodes CASSLRAGGPEETQYF.